A single TCR beta chain is shown here with its context. Its antigen is still unknown. This sample was included in a study of T cell responses to AZD1222 COVID-19 vaccine. The CDR3 length is 15 residues. Unmatched junction bases numbered 1, after V lost 2 bases and J lost 1 base. CDR1 and CDR2 (germline): SGHRS, YFSETQ. Study-wide results and limits: White British people made up most donors, females outnumbered males, and clonal diversity was possibly underestimated.

Data came from immunoSEQ multiplex PCR; TCRdb stores just in-frame clones and leaves some out. The table records some 130,000 clones, approximately 90% of them present only once. J is TRBJ1-3 and V is TRBV5-1, with 9 bases aligning to TRBD1. This sample comprised peripheral blood, obtained 28 days after the second AZD1222 dose. The clonotype was recovered from an adult who received the AZD1222 COVID-19 vaccine. CDR3 protein: CASSFGTGSGNTIYF. The CDR3, as DNA: TGCGCCAGCAGCTTTGGGACAGGGTCTGGAAACACCATATATTTT.